This T cell receptor (beta chain) stems from a study of blood T cell repertoires in COVID-19. Trimming took 5 bases from V and 0 from J, leaving 4 bases between them. Germline V gene lookup returns CDR1 DFQATT and CDR2 SNEGSKA (reference sequence). The CDR3 consists of 11 residues. A remark on this clone: This sample also contains other DNA sequences that code for the same CDR3.

Assay: immunoSEQ multiplex PCR; the TCRdb copy retains only in-frame clones and omits some. The table shows about 120,000 clones, with roughly 85% occurring only once. The sequence was collected from an elderly man with acute or convalescent COVID-19. The sample comprised peripheral blood. This chain uses TRBV20-1 with TRBJ1-1, with D unresolved. CDR3 in DNA: TGCAGTGCTCCTATGAACACTGAAGCTTTCTTT. The encoded protein is CSAPMNTEAFF.